Presented here are 9 T cell receptor beta chains from one specimen sequenced in a study of OX40 agonist ivuxolimab in advanced cancers. Using immunoSEQ multiplex PCR, the repertoire was profiled, and TCRdb retains in-frame clones only, with some absent. In the table there are some 19,000 clones, around two thirds of which are singletons. The sample here was CD4+ or CD8+ T cells sorted from blood, taken in a trial of the OX40 agonist ivuxolimab. These receptors all come from an adult with an advanced solid tumor such as melanoma, head and neck, liver or kidney cancer.

This chain connects TRBV7-8 to TRBJ1-6; D ambiguous. The germline V gene has CDR1 SGHVS and CDR2 FQNEAQ. The length of the CDR3 is 12 residues. The V end was cut by 8 bases, the J end by 6 bases, with 8 bases between. CDR3 DNA: TGTGCCAGCGCCCACAGTAATTCACCCCTCCACTTT. This translates into CASAHSNSPLHF. Using reference TRBV7-8 and TRBJ1-6 for the parts outside the CDR3, the full variable domain is GAGVSQSPRYKVAKRGQDVALRCDPISGHVSLFWYQQALGQGPEFLTYFQNEAQLDKSGLPSDRFFAERPEGSVSTLKIQRTQQEDSAVYLCASAHSNSPLHFGNGTRLTVT.

V and J are TRBV4-1 and TRBJ1-2; D unresolved. The germline gives CDR1 MGHRA, CDR2 YSYEKL. The CDR3 spans 15 residues. V shed 0 bases and J shed 6 bases, with 14 bases lying between them. The CDR3 loop reads CASSQEPPESHGYTF. The CDR3 nucleotides read TGCGCCAGCAGCCAAGAACCCCCAGAATCCCATGGCTACACCTTC.

This clone was seen only once. V usage is TRBV5-1 and J usage is TRBJ1-3; 7 bases agree with TRBD1. CDR3 size: 17 residues. CDR1 is SGHRS and CDR2 is YFSETQ in the germline V gene. Trimming cost V 4 bases and J 4 bases; bases outside gene matches: 14. Here the CDR3 DNA reads TGCGCCAGCAGCGGAGACAGGGAAGTAGGTGAAGGAAACACCATATATTTT. This translates into CASSGDREVGEGNTIYF.

The chain joins TRBV5-6 to TRBJ2-1, with D tentatively TRBD1 (7 bases). Germline CDR1 and CDR2: SGHDT and YYEEEE. This CDR3 is 15 amino acids long. Trimming shortened V by 4 bases and J by 4 bases, and 15 bases separated the two germline ends. The CDR3 bases are TGTGCCAGCAGCCAGGGGGACTGGACATACAATGAGCAGTTCTTC. Translating it yields CASSQGDWTYNEQFF.

The gene calls are TRBV25-1 and TRBJ2-5; D is uncertain. The CDR3 sequence is 11 residues long. Germline CDR1 and CDR2: MGHDK and SYGVNS. Trimming removed 5 bases from V and 7 bases from J, with 8 bases in between. The CDR3 protein is CASSNGATQYF. The CDR3 DNA reads as TGTGCCAGCAGTAACGGAGCGACCCAGTACTTC. The full variable domain, rest sourced from reference TRBV25-1 and TRBJ2-5, is EADIYQTPRYLVIGTGKKITLECSQTMGHDKMYWYQQDPGMELHLIHYSYGVNSTEKGDLSSESTVSRIRTEHFPLTLESARPSHTSQYLCASSNGATQYFGPGTRLLVL.

The V call is TRBV27, the J call TRBJ2-2; D gene uncertain. The CDR3 loop spans 13 amino acids. The germline V gene has CDR1 MNHEY and CDR2 SMNVEV (reference sequence). Trimming stripped 0 bases from V and 7 bases from J, with 6 bases between. CDR3 protein: CASSLSPNGELFF. CDR3 nucleotides: TGTGCCAGCAGTTTATCACCCAACGGGGAGCTGTTTTTT.

The rearrangement uses TRBV19 and TRBJ2-7; D gene ambiguous. The germline CDR1 and CDR2 sequences are LNHDA and SQIVND (reference sequence). Trimming took 1 base from V and 3 from J, leaving 10 bases between them. The CDR3 runs 14 residues. The CDR3 sequence is CASSIVPGSYEQYF. CDR3 sequence (DNA): TGTGCCAGTAGTATAGTGCCCGGCAGCTACGAGCAGTACTTC.

V gene TRBV5-6 combines with J gene TRBJ2-2; D assignment may be TRBD1 or TRBD2 (5 bases each). The germline gives CDR1 SGHDT, CDR2 YYEEEE. The V end was cut by 3 bases, the J end by 4 bases, with 16 bases between. The CDR3 is 16 amino acids. CDR3 loop: CASSYGTEWGTGELFF. Here the CDR3 DNA reads TGTGCCAGCAGCTATGGGACGGAGTGGGGCACCGGGGAGCTGTTTTTT.

The J gene is TRBJ2-7, the V gene TRBV2; D unclear. Trimming shortened V by 6 bases and J by 3 bases, and 12 bases separated the two germline ends. Germline-derived CDR1 and CDR2 are SNHLY and FYNNEI. The length of the CDR3 is 13 residues. CDR3 region: CASSLGLDYEQYF. CDR3 nucleotides: TGTGCCAGCAGCTTAGGGCTAGACTACGAGCAGTACTTC.